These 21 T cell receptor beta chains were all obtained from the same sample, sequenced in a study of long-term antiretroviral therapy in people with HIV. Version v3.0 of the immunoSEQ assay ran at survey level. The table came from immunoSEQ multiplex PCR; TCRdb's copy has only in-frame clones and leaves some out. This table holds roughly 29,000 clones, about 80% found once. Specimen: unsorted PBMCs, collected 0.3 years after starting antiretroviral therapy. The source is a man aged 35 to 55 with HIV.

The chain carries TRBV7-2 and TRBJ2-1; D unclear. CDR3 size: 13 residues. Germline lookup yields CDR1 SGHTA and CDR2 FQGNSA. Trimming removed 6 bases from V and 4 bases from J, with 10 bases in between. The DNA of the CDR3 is TGTGCCAGCAGTCTCGGACCTTACAATGAGCAGTTCTTC. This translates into CASSLGPYNEQFF.

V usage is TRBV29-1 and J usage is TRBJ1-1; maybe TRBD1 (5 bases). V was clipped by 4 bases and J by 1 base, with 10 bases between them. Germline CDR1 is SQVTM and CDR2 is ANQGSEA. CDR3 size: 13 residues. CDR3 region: CSVVGQGNTEAFF. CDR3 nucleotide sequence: TGCAGCGTTGTAGGTCAGGGGAACACTGAAGCTTTCTTT.

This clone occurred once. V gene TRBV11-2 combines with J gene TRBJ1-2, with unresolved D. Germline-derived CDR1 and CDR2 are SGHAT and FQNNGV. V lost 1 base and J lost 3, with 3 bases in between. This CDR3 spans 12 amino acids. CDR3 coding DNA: TGTGCCAGCAGCTTAGGGGACTATGGCTACACCTTC. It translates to CASSLGDYGYTF.

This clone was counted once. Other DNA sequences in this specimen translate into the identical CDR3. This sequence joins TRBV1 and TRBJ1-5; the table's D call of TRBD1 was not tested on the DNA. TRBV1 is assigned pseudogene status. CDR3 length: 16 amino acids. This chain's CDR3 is CTSSQDGRQGDQPQHF. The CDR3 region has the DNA TGCACCAGCAGCCAAGATGGCAGACAGGGAGATCAGCCTCAGCATTTT.

CDR3 protein: CASSQNDRIETQYF. CDR3 nucleotide sequence: TGTGCCAGTAGCCAAAACGACCGTATAGAGACCCAGTACTTC. The chain combines TRBV19 with TRBJ2-5, with D uncertain. The ends were cut back, 6 bases at V and 4 bases at J, with 15 bases in the middle. Germline values: CDR1 LNHDA, CDR2 SQIVND (reference sequence). There are 14 residues in the CDR3.

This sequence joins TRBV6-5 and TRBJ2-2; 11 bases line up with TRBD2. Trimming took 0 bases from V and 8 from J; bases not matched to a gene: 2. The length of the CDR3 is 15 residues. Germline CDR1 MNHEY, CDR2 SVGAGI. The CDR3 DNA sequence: TGTGCCAGCAGTTACTCTAGCGGGAGGGTTGGGGAGCTGTTTTTT. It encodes CASSYSSGRVGELFF.

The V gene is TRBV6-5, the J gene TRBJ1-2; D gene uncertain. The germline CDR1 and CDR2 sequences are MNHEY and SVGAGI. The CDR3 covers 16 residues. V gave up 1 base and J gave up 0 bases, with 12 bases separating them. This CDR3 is CASSYLPGRANYGYTF. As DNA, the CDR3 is TGTGCCAGCAGTTACTTGCCTGGGAGAGCTAACTATGGCTACACCTTC.

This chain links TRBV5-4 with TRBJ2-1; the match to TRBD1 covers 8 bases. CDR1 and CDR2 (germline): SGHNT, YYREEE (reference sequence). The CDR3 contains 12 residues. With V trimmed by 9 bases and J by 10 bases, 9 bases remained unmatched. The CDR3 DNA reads TGTGCCACCAACGACAGGGGAAGGGAGCAGTTCTTC. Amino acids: CATNDRGREQFF.

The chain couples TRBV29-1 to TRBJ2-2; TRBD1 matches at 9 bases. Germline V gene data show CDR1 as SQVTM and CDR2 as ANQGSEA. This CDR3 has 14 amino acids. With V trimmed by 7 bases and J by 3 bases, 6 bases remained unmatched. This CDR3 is CSAGRDRDTGELFF. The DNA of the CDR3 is TGCAGCGCCGGACGGGACAGGGACACCGGGGAGCTGTTTTTT.

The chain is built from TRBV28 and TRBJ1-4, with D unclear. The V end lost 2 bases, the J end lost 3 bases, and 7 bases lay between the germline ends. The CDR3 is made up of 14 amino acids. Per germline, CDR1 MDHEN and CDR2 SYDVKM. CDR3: CASSLGGSNEKLFF. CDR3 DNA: TGTGCCAGCAGTTTAGGAGGGTCTAATGAAAAACTGTTTTTT.

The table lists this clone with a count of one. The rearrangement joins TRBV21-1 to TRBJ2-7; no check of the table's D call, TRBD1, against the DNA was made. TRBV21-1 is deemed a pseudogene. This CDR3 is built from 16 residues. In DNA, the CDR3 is TGTGCCAGCAGCAAAAGTTCTTCCAGGGGGTTTTACGAGCAGTACTTC. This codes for CASSKSSSRGFYEQYF.

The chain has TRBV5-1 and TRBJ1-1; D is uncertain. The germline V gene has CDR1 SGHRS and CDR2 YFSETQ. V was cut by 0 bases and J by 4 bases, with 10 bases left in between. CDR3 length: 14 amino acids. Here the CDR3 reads CASSLDPPGTEAFF. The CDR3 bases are TGCGCCAGCAGCTTGGACCCGCCGGGCACTGAAGCTTTCTTT.

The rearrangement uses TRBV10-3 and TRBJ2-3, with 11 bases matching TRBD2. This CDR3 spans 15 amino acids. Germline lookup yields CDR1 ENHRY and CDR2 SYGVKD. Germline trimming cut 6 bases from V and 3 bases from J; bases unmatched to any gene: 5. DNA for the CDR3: TGTGCCATCAGGGGACTAGCGGAGGGGACAGATACGCAGTATTTT. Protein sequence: CAIRGLAEGTDTQYF.

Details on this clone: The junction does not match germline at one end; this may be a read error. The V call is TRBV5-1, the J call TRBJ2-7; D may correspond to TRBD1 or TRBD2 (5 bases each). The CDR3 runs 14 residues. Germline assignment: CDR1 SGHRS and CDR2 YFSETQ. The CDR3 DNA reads TGCGCCAGCACACAGGCCGGGGACGCCTACGGGCAGTACTTC. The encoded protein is CASTQAGDAYGQYF.

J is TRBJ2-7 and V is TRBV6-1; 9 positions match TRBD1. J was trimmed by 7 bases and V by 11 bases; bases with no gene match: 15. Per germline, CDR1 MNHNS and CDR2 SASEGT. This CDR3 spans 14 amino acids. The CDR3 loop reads CAGSRRDRAVEQYF. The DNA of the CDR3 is TGTGCCGGGTCGCGCCGGGACAGGGCCGTGGAGCAGTACTTC.

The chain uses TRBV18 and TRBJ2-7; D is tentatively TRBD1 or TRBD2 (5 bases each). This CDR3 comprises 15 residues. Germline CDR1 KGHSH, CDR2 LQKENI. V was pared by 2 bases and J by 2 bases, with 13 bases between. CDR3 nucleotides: TGTGCCAGCTCACCAAACGAAGGGACCACCTACGAGCAGTACTTC. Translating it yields CASSPNEGTTYEQYF.

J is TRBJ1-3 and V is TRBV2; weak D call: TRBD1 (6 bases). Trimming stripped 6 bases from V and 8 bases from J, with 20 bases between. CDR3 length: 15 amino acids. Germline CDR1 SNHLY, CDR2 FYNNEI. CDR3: CASSPWALGGDTIYF. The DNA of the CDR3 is TGTGCCAGCAGCCCATGGGCCCTAGGGGGAGACACCATATATTTT.

Written as DNA, the CDR3 is TGTGCCATCAGCACAGGTTTCACAGATACGCAGTATTTT. Its protein product is CAISTGFTDTQYF. This rearrangement joins TRBV10-3 to TRBJ2-3; a possible D gene is TRBD1 (5 bases). The CDR3 length is 13 residues. The V end was cut by 6 bases, the J end by 2 bases, with 9 bases between. Germline assignment: CDR1 ENHRY and CDR2 SYGVKD.

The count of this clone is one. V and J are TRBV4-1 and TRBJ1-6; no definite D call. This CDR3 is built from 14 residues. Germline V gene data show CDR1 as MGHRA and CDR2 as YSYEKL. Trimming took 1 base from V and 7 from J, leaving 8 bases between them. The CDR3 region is CASSQVFENSPLHF. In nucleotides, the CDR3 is TGCGCCAGCAGCCAAGTGTTCGAGAATTCACCCCTCCACTTT.

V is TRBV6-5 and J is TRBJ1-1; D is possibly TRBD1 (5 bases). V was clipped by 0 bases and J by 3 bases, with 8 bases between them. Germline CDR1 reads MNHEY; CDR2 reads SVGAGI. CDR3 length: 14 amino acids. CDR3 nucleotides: TGTGCCAGCAGTTACTCGCAGGGAGACACTGAAGCTTTCTTT. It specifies CASSYSQGDTEAFF.

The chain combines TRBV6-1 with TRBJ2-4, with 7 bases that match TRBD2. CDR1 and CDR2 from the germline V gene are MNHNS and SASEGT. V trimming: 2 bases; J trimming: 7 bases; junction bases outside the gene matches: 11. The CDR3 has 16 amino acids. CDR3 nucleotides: TGTGCCAGCAGTGAAAGGGGCAGAAGGGAGGGGAACATTCAGTACTTC. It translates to CASSERGRREGNIQYF.